One and the same sample provided the 21 T cell receptor beta chains below, sequenced in a study of beta chain features in type 1 diabetes. Since all of the isolated RNA was reverse transcribed, expressed TCRB transcripts were what got sequenced. Clones were read by immunoSEQ multiplex PCR, and TCRdb kept only the in-frame ones, dropping some. The sample has 100,000 to 150,000 clones, roughly 17% seen once. Overall study results and limits: For Type 1 diabetes patients, all four CD4+ subsets carried TCRB CDR3s that were moderately but significantly shorter.

The antigens these receptors bind are not known. Material: central memory CD4+ T cells from blood. These TCRs come from a man between 25 and 39 years old with type 1 diabetes.

V is TRBV6-5 and J is TRBJ2-5, with D hard to call. The CDR3 totals 14 residues. The V end was cut by 5 bases, the J end by 4 bases, with 14 bases between. Germline CDR1 and CDR2: MNHEY and SVGAGI. As DNA, the CDR3 is TGTGCCAGCAGTGGCCGTCCAGGCCCAGAGACCCAGTACTTC. This encodes CASSGRPGPETQYF.

V gene TRBV30 combines with J gene TRBJ1-4, with D hard to call. Germline CDR1 reads GTSNPN; CDR2 reads SVGIG (reference sequence). The CDR3 has 15 amino acids. Deletions cut 0 bases from V and 0 bases from J, with 8 bases between. DNA of the CDR3: TGTGCCTGGAGTGTCGGGCAGGCAACTAATGAAAAACTGTTTTTT. Protein product: CAWSVGQATNEKLFF.

This clone appeared a single time. CDR3 sequence reads: CASSRDSWADSPLHF. The DNA of the CDR3 is TGCGCCAGCAGCCGGGACAGCTGGGCGGATTCACCCCTCCACTTT. The rearrangement links TRBV5-1 to TRBJ1-6, with 7 positions matching TRBD1. CDR3 length: 15 amino acids. J lost 8 bases, V lost 4 bases, and 9 bases had no gene match. The germline gives CDR1 SGHRS, CDR2 YFSETQ.

V and J are TRBV18 and TRBJ2-5; TRBD1 is a possible D gene (6 bases). V lost 6 bases to trimming and J lost 2 bases, with 16 bases between them. The CDR3 sequence is 15 residues long. CDR1 is KGHSH and CDR2 is LQKENI in the germline V gene. Here the CDR3 DNA reads TGTGCCAGCTCCCCGGGTGGACAGATACAAGAGACCCAGTACTTC. This gives the protein CASSPGGQIQETQYF.

The chain carries TRBV19 and TRBJ2-1; D may be TRBD1 or TRBD2 (5 bases each). CDR3 length: 14 amino acids. V gave up 3 bases and J gave up 8 bases, with 14 bases separating them. CDR1 LNHDA and CDR2 SQIVND come from the germline V gene (reference sequence). DNA for the CDR3: TGTGCCAGTAGTATCGGGACGATCCGCTATGAGCAGTTCTTC. Translating gives CASSIGTIRYEQFF.

This chain links TRBV25-1 with TRBJ1-6; D remains ambiguous. V lost 2 bases, J lost 11 bases, and 7 bases lay in between. The germline V gene encodes CDR1 MGHDK and CDR2 SYGVNS. The CDR3 has 12 residues. The CDR3 protein is CASSEAHAPLHF. CDR3 sequence (DNA): TGTGCCAGCAGTGAAGCCCATGCACCCCTCCACTTT.

This clone was picked up a small number of times. The J gene is TRBJ2-5, the V gene TRBV4-1; tentatively, D is TRBD1 (7 bases). Deletions cut 1 base from V and 4 bases from J, with 13 bases between. The CDR3 runs to 15 residues. Germline CDR1 is MGHRA and CDR2 is YSYEKL. CDR3 DNA: TGCGCCAGCAGCCAAGCGGCAGGGGGGCCAGAGACCCAGTACTTC. This encodes CASSQAAGGPETQYF.

This chain uses TRBV7-2 with TRBJ2-7; TRBD2 matches at 7 bases. V lost 2 bases and J lost 2; bases outside the gene matches: 6. This CDR3 region has 15 residues. Germline V CDR1 and CDR2: SGHTA, FQGNSA. In DNA form, the CDR3 reads TGTGCCAGCAGCTTAATTCGGACTAGAACCTACGAGCAGTACTTC. Translating it yields CASSLIRTRTYEQYF.

This clone was counted only a few times. This sequence joins TRBV5-4 and TRBJ2-2; D tentatively fits TRBD1 or TRBD2 (6 bases each). This CDR3 has 16 amino acids. V lost 4 bases and J lost 1, with 14 bases in between. CDR1 and CDR2 (germline): SGHNT, YYREEE (reference sequence). CDR3 residues: CASSPQGRKNTGELFF. DNA of the CDR3: TGTGCCAGCAGCCCCCAGGGGAGGAAGAACACCGGGGAGCTGTTTTTT.

The V and J genes are TRBV7-2 and TRBJ2-7, with D perhaps matching TRBD1 or TRBD2 (5 bases each). The CDR3 consists of 14 residues. Germline assignment: CDR1 SGHTA and CDR2 FQGNSA. The germline V and J ends were trimmed by 5 bases and 0 bases, with 11 bases remaining between them. The CDR3, as DNA: TGTGCCAGCAGCCCGGGACGTAGCTCCTACGAGCAGTACTTC. It encodes CASSPGRSSYEQYF.

This clone was seen a handful of times. The chain has TRBV5-6 and TRBJ2-5; 7 nucleotides align to TRBD2. V was pared by 0 bases and J by 5 bases, with 13 bases of the junction left unmatched. The CDR3 is 17 residues long. Germline V gene lookup returns CDR1 SGHDT and CDR2 YYEEEE. The CDR3 nucleotides read TGTGCCAGCAGCTTGGGAAGGCGGAGGGAGGGATTTGAGACCCAGTACTTC. Its translation: CASSLGRRREGFETQYF.

J is TRBJ1-6 and V is TRBV6-5, with D unclear. CDR3 length equals 12 residues. Trimming stripped 4 bases from V and 10 bases from J, with 8 bases between. Germline V gives CDR1 MNHEY, CDR2 SVGAGI. Here the CDR3 reads CASSLDRSPLHF. The CDR3 nucleotides are TGTGCCAGCAGTTTGGACCGATCACCCCTCCACTTT.

This clone occurred a few times. The rearrangement joins TRBV7-6 to TRBJ2-5; 7 nucleotides agree with TRBD1. Germline loops: CDR1 SGHVS, CDR2 FNYEAQ. There are 15 residues in the CDR3. The V segment lost 4 bases and the J segment 1 base; nucleotides outside the gene matches: 6. CDR3 sequence reads: CASSSRQGSQETQYF. The CDR3 DNA is TGTGCCAGCAGCTCCCGACAGGGTTCCCAAGAGACCCAGTACTTC. Using reference TRBV7-6 and TRBJ2-5 for the parts outside the CDR3, the full variable domain is GAGVSQSPRYKVTKRGQDVALRCDPISGHVSLYWYRQALGQGPEFLTYFNYEAQQDKSGLPNDRFSAERPEGSISTLTIQRTEQRDSAMYRCASSSRQGSQETQYFGPGTRLLVL.

A few counts support this clone. The chain carries TRBV19 and TRBJ1-1; D perhaps matches TRBD1 (5 bases). Looked up from germline, CDR1 is LNHDA and CDR2 is SQIVND (reference sequence). CDR3 length equals 14 residues. With 0 bases removed from V and 3 bases from J, the gap between germline ends came to 8 bases. Here the CDR3 reads CASSIEEQDTEAFF. CDR3 coding DNA: TGTGCCAGTAGTATAGAGGAACAGGACACTGAAGCTTTCTTT.

The gene calls are TRBV27 and TRBJ2-2; TRBD1 matches 7 bases. The CDR3 sequence is 17 residues long. Unmatched junction bases numbered 5, after V lost 1 base and J lost 0 bases. Germline-derived CDR1 and CDR2 are MNHEY and SMNVEV (reference sequence). CDR3 nucleotide sequence: TGTGCCAGCAGTTTATTCCGGGACAGCTCGAACACCGGGGAGCTGTTTTTT. It codes for CASSLFRDSSNTGELFF.

This clone was seen a handful of times. The rearrangement links TRBV15 to TRBJ1-5; possibly TRBD1 for D (5 bases). The CDR3 totals 15 residues. Germline assignment: CDR1 LNHNV and CDR2 YYDKDF (reference sequence). The V end was cut by 3 bases, the J end by 2 bases, with 11 bases between. DNA of the CDR3: TGTGCCACCAGCAGCCTCCTGGGGGGCAATCAGCCCCAGCATTTT. This translates into CATSSLLGGNQPQHF. The entire variable domain, with the rest obtained from reference TRBV15 and TRBJ1-5, is as follows: DAMVIQNPRYQVTQFGKPVTLSCSQTLNHNVMYWYQQKSSQAPKLLFHYYDKDFNNEADTPDNFQSRRPNTSFCFLDIRSPGLGDTAMYLCATSSLLGGNQPQHFGDGTRLSIL.

The V call is TRBV29-1, the J call TRBJ2-1; 13 bases fit TRBD2. With 7 bases clipped from V and 3 bases from J, the junction kept 3 bases outside the gene matches. The CDR3 sequence is 14 residues long. Germline CDR1 is SQVTM and CDR2 is ANQGSEA. As DNA, the CDR3 is TGCAGCGGGACTAGCGGGGGACTCTACAATGAGCAGTTCTTC. Amino acid sequence: CSGTSGGLYNEQFF.

This clone was seen only a few times. This chain joins TRBV9 and TRBJ2-3, with D maybe TRBD2 (6 bases). Deletions cut 0 bases from V and 6 bases from J, with 14 bases between. The CDR3 has 15 amino acids. Germline loops: CDR1 SGDLS, CDR2 YYNGEE. CDR3 nucleotides: TGTGCCAGCAGCGTAGACGGGGGATCTGGGGATACGCAGTATTTT. Protein product: CASSVDGGSGDTQYF.

This clone was seen more than once but under ten times. The chain has TRBV2 and TRBJ2-6; no reliable D call. The ends were cut back, 6 bases at V and 2 bases at J, with 11 bases in the middle. The CDR3 loop spans 15 amino acids. Germline V gene sequence: CDR1 SNHLY, CDR2 FYNNEI. The CDR3: CASRTPLPGANVLTF. In nucleotides, the CDR3 is TGTGCCAGCAGGACCCCACTCCCTGGGGCCAACGTCCTGACTTTC.

This clone was seen only a few times. The CDR3 nucleotides are TGTGCCAGCAACGGACAGGGAGCTAGGAGGAATCAGCCCCAGCATTTT. Its translation: CASNGQGARRNQPQHF. This rearrangement joins TRBV28 to TRBJ1-5, with TRBD1 identical over 8 bases. V trimming: 7 bases; J trimming: 4 bases; junction bases outside the gene matches: 12. Germline CDR1 is MDHEN and CDR2 is SYDVKM. There are 16 residues in the CDR3.

The chain's CDR3 is CAWSLVGTMALHF. The CDR3 coding sequence is TGTGCCTGGAGTCTTGTAGGTACTATGGCCCTCCACTTT. The rearrangement joins TRBV30 to TRBJ1-6; no clear D gene. Germline V gene data show CDR1 as GTSNPN and CDR2 as SVGIG (reference sequence). The V and J ends lost 2 bases and 14 bases respectively, with 16 bases between them. The CDR3 contains 13 residues.